The 23 T cell receptor beta chains below were found in one sample sequenced in a study of OX40 agonist ivuxolimab in advanced cancers. Clones were read by immunoSEQ multiplex PCR, and TCRdb kept only the in-frame ones, dropping some. The sample carries tens of thousands of clones, 92% recorded once. The input for sequencing was CD4+ or CD8+ T cells sorted from blood, taken in a trial of the OX40 agonist ivuxolimab. These receptors were taken from an adult with an advanced solid tumor such as melanoma, head and neck, liver or kidney cancer.

The genes are TRBV6-5 and TRBJ2-2; 9 bases are a match to TRBD2. The V gene's germline CDR1 is MNHEY and CDR2 SVGAGI. V trimming: 7 bases; J trimming: 4 bases; junction bases outside the gene matches: 7. The CDR3 has 15 residues. DNA of the CDR3: TGTGCCAGCAAAAGGACTAGCGATCTCACCGGGGAGCTGTTTTTT. Encoded protein: CASKRTSDLTGELFF.

The J gene is TRBJ2-3, the V gene TRBV7-2; D is undetermined. Germline CDR1 SGHTA, CDR2 FQGNSA. The length of the CDR3 is 15 residues. The germline V and J ends were trimmed by 5 bases and 1 base, with 13 bases remaining between them. Here the CDR3 reads CASSPARTRTDTQYF. The CDR3 coding sequence is TGTGCCAGCAGCCCGGCTAGGACCCGCACAGATACGCAGTATTTT.

V and J are TRBV6-5 and TRBJ2-5, with D possibly TRBD2 on 5 matching bases. Per the germline V gene, CDR1 is MNHEY and CDR2 is SVGAGI. V dropped 0 bases and J dropped 0 bases, with 11 bases sitting between them. The CDR3 runs to 16 residues. The CDR3 region is CASSYSTNENQETQYF. The CDR3 DNA reads as TGTGCCAGCAGTTACTCGACTAATGAAAACCAAGAGACCCAGTACTTC.

The V gene is TRBV7-9, the J gene TRBJ2-1; D is tentatively TRBD1 or TRBD2 (5 bases each). The CDR3 covers 14 residues. From germline, CDR1 is SEHNR and CDR2 FQNEAQ (reference sequence). The V gene lost 5 bases and the J gene lost 2 bases, with 10 bases spanning the gap. CDR3 DNA: TGTGCCAGCAGCCAAACGGGACCCTACAATGAGCAGTTCTTC. Amino acids: CASSQTGPYNEQFF.

The rearrangement joins TRBV6-1 to TRBJ1-5; a weak D match, TRBD1 (5 bases). Germline V CDR1 and CDR2: MNHNS, SASEGT. The V end was cut by 7 bases, the J end by 6 bases, with 10 bases between. The CDR3 length is 12 residues. CDR3 amino acids: CASKGWGQPQHF. DNA of the CDR3: TGTGCCAGCAAGGGGTGGGGTCAGCCCCAGCATTTT.

This clone was counted a single time. The chain is built from TRBV30 and TRBJ1-5; the match to TRBD1 covers 7 bases. V trimming: 0 bases; J trimming: 0 bases; junction bases outside the gene matches: 2. The CDR3 covers 15 residues. Germline CDR1 GTSNPN, CDR2 SVGIG (reference sequence). Here the CDR3 DNA reads TGTGCCTGGAGTGTAGGGACAGTTAGCAATCAGCCCCAGCATTTT. Amino acids: CAWSVGTVSNQPQHF.

The rearrangement uses TRBV18 and TRBJ2-5; D remains unclear. The germline CDR1 and CDR2 sequences are KGHSH and LQKENI. V was clipped by 5 bases and J by 0 bases, with 4 bases between them. The CDR3 has 12 amino acids. CDR3 sequence: CASSGHQETQYF. CDR3 bases: TGTGCCAGCTCAGGACACCAAGAGACCCAGTACTTC.

This chain uses TRBV9 with TRBJ1-1; D gene uncertain. V was shortened by 0 bases and J by 1 base, with 10 bases between the two germline ends. CDR3 length equals 15 residues. The germline gives CDR1 SGDLS, CDR2 YYNGEE. CDR3 bases: TGTGCCAGCAGCGTAGTGCCCACGCAGAACACTGAAGCTTTCTTT. It is translated as CASSVVPTQNTEAFF.

Note on this clone: Other DNA sequences from this sample encode an identical CDR3 as well. The V call is TRBV30, the J call TRBJ1-4, with D unresolved. The V gene's germline CDR1 is GTSNPN and CDR2 SVGIG (reference sequence). The CDR3 length is 14 residues. V dropped 1 base and J dropped 7 bases, with 13 bases sitting between them. The CDR3 spells CAWSGLYGSEKLFF. DNA of the CDR3: TGTGCCTGGAGTGGGTTGTATGGTAGTGAAAAACTGTTTTTT.

The V and J genes are TRBV5-4 and TRBJ2-7, with D perhaps TRBD2 (7 bases). CDR1 is SGHNT and CDR2 is YYREEE in the germline V gene (reference sequence). V shed 0 bases and J shed 2 bases, with 12 bases lying between them. The CDR3 loop spans 15 amino acids. CDR3 DNA sequence: TGTGCCAGCAGCTTGGGAGGGGGGGGACCCTACGAGCAGTACTTC. This gives the protein CASSLGGGGPYEQYF.

The chain recombines TRBV10-1 with TRBJ1-2, with D possibly being TRBD1 (5 bases). Germline V gene data show CDR1 as WNHNN and CDR2 as SYGVQD (reference sequence). The CDR3 is 13 amino acids. V shed 4 bases and J shed 10 bases, with 16 bases lying between them. CDR3 in amino acids: CASSAFRDANYTF. The CDR3 region has the DNA TGCGCCAGCAGTGCCTTCCGGGACGCCAACTACACCTTC.

The V and J genes are TRBV9 and TRBJ2-1, with D tentatively TRBD1 (6 bases). CDR1 and CDR2 from the germline V gene are SGDLS and YYNGEE. The CDR3 runs to 14 residues. Trimming pared 6 bases from V and 1 base from J, leaving 11 bases between. Here the CDR3 reads CASTRTESYNEQFF. CDR3 bases: TGTGCCAGCACCCGGACAGAATCCTACAATGAGCAGTTCTTC.

J is TRBJ2-2 and V is TRBV4-1; D may be TRBD2 (6 bases). This CDR3 comprises 17 residues. V was cut by 4 bases and J by 2 bases, with 17 bases left in between. CDR1 and CDR2 from the germline V gene are MGHRA and YSYEKL. CDR3 protein: CASSRVVGGINTGELFF. CDR3 DNA: TGCGCCAGCAGCCGGGTTGTCGGCGGGATCAACACCGGGGAGCTGTTTTTT.

This clone was counted a few times. This chain uses TRBV9 with TRBJ1-1, with D hard to call. Germline assignment: CDR1 SGDLS and CDR2 YYNGEE. The length of the CDR3 is 14 residues. Trimming removed 4 bases from V and 1 base from J, with 11 bases in between. DNA for the CDR3: TGTGCCAGCAGCCCTCAGACGCGGAACACTGAAGCTTTCTTT. Translating gives CASSPQTRNTEAFF.

This clone has a single count. V and J are TRBV11-3 and TRBJ2-2; 7 nucleotides agree with TRBD2. The V segment lost 4 bases and the J segment 2 bases; nucleotides outside the gene matches: 4. Germline V CDR1 and CDR2: SGHNT, YENEEA. This CDR3 has 15 residues. The CDR3 loop reads CASSSGLLNTGELFF. The DNA for the CDR3 is TGTGCCAGCAGCTCGGGACTACTAAACACCGGGGAGCTGTTTTTT.

The chain joins TRBV7-7 to TRBJ1-2; unclear D gene. Germline V CDR1 and CDR2: SSHAT, FNYEAQ (reference sequence). V was shortened by 2 bases and J by 0 bases, with 10 bases between the two germline ends. The CDR3 spans 15 residues. The CDR3 loop reads CASSLNIDTNYGYTF. The CDR3 DNA reads as TGTGCCAGCAGCTTAAATATAGATACTAACTATGGCTACACCTTC.

The chain has TRBV29-1 and TRBJ2-7; TRBD1 agrees at 9 bases. There are 14 residues in the CDR3. The germline V gene encodes CDR1 SQVTM and CDR2 ANQGSEA. The ends lost 4 bases at V and 5 bases at J; junction bases unmatched: 9. In nucleotides, the CDR3 is TGCAGCGTTGCCGGTGGGGGGACAGGGAACGAGCAGTACTTC. Translated, it gives CSVAGGGTGNEQYF.

The chain employs TRBV19 and TRBJ2-5; D gene unclear. Trimming left V 0 bases short and J 1 base short, with 9 bases between. Germline-derived CDR1 and CDR2 are LNHDA and SQIVND (reference sequence). The CDR3 runs to 15 residues. The CDR3 nucleotides read TGTGCCAGTAGTATAGACAGGAACATCCAAGAGACCCAGTACTTC. It codes for CASSIDRNIQETQYF.

The chain couples TRBV7-8 to TRBJ2-2; D uncertain. In germline, CDR1 is SGHVS, CDR2 FQNEAQ. The CDR3 consists of 14 residues. V lost 1 base, J lost 1 base, and 4 bases lay in between. Written as DNA, the CDR3 is TGTGCCAGCAGCTTAGACGAGAACACCGGGGAGCTGTTTTTT. This translates into CASSLDENTGELFF.

In its sample, this clone was seen once. The rearrangement uses TRBV18 and TRBJ1-1; D is undetermined. Germline V gene sequence: CDR1 KGHSH, CDR2 LQKENI. CDR3 length equals 12 residues. V was pared by 3 bases and J by 8 bases, with 10 bases between. The CDR3 sequence is CASSPGGREAFF. The DNA of the CDR3 is TGTGCCAGCTCACCTGGCGGACGAGAAGCTTTCTTT.

The chain has TRBV5-1 and TRBJ2-1, with 11 bases matching TRBD2. The CDR3 is 17 residues long. In germline, CDR1 is SGHRS, CDR2 YFSETQ. With 4 bases clipped from V and 5 bases from J, the junction kept 11 bases outside the gene matches. The CDR3 spells CASSLRVAGGPHNEQFF. The DNA of the CDR3 is TGCGCCAGCAGCCTCAGAGTAGCGGGAGGGCCCCACAATGAGCAGTTCTTC.

The chain is built from TRBV9 and TRBJ2-1; D may be TRBD2 (5 bases). With 2 bases removed from V and 4 bases from J, the gap between germline ends came to 10 bases. The CDR3 is 14 residues long. Looked up from germline, CDR1 is SGDLS and CDR2 is YYNGEE. CDR3 residues: CASSVDGSYNEQFF. CDR3 in DNA: TGTGCCAGCAGCGTCGATGGGAGTTACAATGAGCAGTTCTTC.

The V gene is TRBV5-1, the J gene TRBJ2-2, with TRBD2 identical over 9 bases. J lost 2 bases, V lost 2 bases, and 7 bases had no gene match. The germline V gene has CDR1 SGHRS and CDR2 YFSETQ. The CDR3 extends over 17 amino acids. The CDR3: CASSFELAGLNTGELFF. The CDR3 bases are TGCGCCAGCAGCTTCGAGCTAGCGGGGTTAAACACCGGGGAGCTGTTTTTT.